Listed here are 3 T cell receptor beta chains from one sample, sequenced in a study of early T cells in non-severe SARS-CoV-2 infection. In TCRdb, the 5' RACE reads were re-called with MiXCR into one record per CDR3 protein. The sample includes about 100,000 distinct CDR3 sequences, around 10% seen only once; the top ten take about 8.1%. The specimen was whole blood. These TCRs come from an adult who was a healthcare worker with PCR-confirmed SARS-CoV-2 infection or an uninfected control (not recorded which).

A remark on this clonotype: This may be a read error: a much more frequent sequence differs by one nucleotide. CDR3 protein: CVWSVPNEQFF. The CDR3 region has the DNA TGTGTCTGGAGTGTACCCAATGAGCAGTTCTTC. The chain is built from TRBV30 and TRBJ2-1; D is unclear. The CDR3 totals 11 residues. CDR1 is GTSNPN and CDR2 is SVGIG in the germline V gene (reference sequence).

The chain joins TRBV12-3 or TRBV12-4 to TRBJ2-3, with 8 bases lining up with TRBD2. Trimming took 6 bases from V and 3 from J; bases not matched to a gene: 23. CDR3 length equals 20 residues. Written as DNA, the CDR3 is TGTGCCAGCAGCTTTCGCGGGGGGCCCTCACAGGGCGGTAGGACAGATACGCAGTATTTT. This encodes CASSFRGGPSQGGRTDTQYF.

The gene calls are TRBV12-3 or TRBV12-4 and TRBJ2-1; 9 bases are a match to TRBD2. After removal of 2 bases from V and 10 bases from J, the junction contained 3 bases not matched to a gene. CDR3 length equals 13 residues. CDR3 amino acids: CASSLSLAGEQFF. The CDR3 region has the DNA TGTGCCAGCAGTTTAAGCCTAGCGGGAGAGCAGTTCTTC.